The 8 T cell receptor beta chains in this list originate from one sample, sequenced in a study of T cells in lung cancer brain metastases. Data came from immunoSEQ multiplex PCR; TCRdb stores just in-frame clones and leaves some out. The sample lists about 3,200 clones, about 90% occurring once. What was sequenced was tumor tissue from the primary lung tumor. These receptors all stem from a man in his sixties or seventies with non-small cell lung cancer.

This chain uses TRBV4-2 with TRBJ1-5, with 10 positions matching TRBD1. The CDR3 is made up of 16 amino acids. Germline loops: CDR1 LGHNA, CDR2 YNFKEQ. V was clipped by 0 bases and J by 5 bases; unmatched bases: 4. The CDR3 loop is CASSQEWGQGYQPQHF. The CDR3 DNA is TGTGCCAGCAGCCAAGAGTGGGGACAGGGGTATCAGCCCCAGCATTTT.

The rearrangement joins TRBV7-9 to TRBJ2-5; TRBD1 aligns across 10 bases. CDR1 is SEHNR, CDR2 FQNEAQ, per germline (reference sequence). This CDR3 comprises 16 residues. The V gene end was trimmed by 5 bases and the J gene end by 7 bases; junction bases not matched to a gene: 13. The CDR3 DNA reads TGTGCCAGCAGCCAAGGGACAGGGGAGGCCCTGGGGACCCAGTACTTC. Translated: CASSQGTGEALGTQYF.

Here the CDR3 DNA reads TGTGCCTGTGACAGGGGGTCTGTGAACGAGCAGTACTTC. Translating it yields CACDRGSVNEQYF. J is TRBJ2-7 and V is TRBV30, with 9 bases lining up with TRBD1. CDR3 length: 13 amino acids. J lost 5 bases, V lost 6 bases, and 8 bases had no gene match. Germline values: CDR1 GTSNPN, CDR2 SVGIG (reference sequence).

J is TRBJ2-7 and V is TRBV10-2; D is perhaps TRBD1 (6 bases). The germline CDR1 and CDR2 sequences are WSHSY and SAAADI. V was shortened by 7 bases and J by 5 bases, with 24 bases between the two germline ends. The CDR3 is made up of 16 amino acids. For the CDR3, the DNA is TGCGCCAGCAAGGGTTATTTGGACAGTATCGAAAACGAGCAGTACTTC. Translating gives CASKGYLDSIENEQYF.

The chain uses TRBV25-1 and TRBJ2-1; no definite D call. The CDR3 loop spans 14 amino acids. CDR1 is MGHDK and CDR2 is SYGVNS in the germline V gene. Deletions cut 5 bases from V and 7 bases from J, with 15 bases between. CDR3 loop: CASSRYPNLNEQFF. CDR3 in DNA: TGTGCCAGCAGTCGGTATCCTAACCTAAATGAGCAGTTCTTC.

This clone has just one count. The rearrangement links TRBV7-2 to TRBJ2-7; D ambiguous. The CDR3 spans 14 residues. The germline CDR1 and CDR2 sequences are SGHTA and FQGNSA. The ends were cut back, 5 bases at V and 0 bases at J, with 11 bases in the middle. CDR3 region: CASSQTLSSYEQYF. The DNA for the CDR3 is TGTGCCAGCAGCCAAACGTTGAGCTCCTACGAGCAGTACTTC.

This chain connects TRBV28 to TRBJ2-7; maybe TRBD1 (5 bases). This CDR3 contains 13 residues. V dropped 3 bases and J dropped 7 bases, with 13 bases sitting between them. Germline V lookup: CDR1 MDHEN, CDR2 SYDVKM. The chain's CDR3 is CASSFRATGEQYF. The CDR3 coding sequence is TGTGCCAGCAGTTTCAGGGCCACCGGTGAGCAGTACTTC.

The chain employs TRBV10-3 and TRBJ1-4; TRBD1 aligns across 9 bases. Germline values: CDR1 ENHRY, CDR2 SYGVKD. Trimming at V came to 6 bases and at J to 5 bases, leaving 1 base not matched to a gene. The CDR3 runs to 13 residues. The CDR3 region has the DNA TGTGCCATCAGCGGGACAGGGAATGAAAAACTGTTTTTT. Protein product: CAISGTGNEKLFF.